The 29 T cell receptor beta chains listed next were all sequenced from one sample in a study of identical twins. TCRdb re-derived calls from the 5' RACE reads in MiXCR, one entry per CDR3 protein. This sample yields around 530,000 distinct CDR3 sequences, of which roughly 15% are seen a single time; 0.44% belongs to the top ten. The same sample was also studied in work on yellow fever vaccine responses in identical twins.

The sample was CD4+ T cells sorted from blood. The receptor set was obtained from a woman aged 18 to 35 in good health.

As regards this clonotype: At one boundary the junction diverges from the germline segment, which might be a read error. The V and J genes are TRBV7-8 and TRBJ2-6, with a tentative D call TRBD1 (5 bases). This CDR3 is built from 17 residues. Germline CDR1 SGHVS, CDR2 FQNEAQ. CDR3 DNA: TGTGCCAGCAGCCCCACCAAGTCTACCTCTGGGGCCAACGACCTGACTTTC. Its protein is CASSPTKSTSGANDLTF. Using reference TRBV7-8 and TRBJ2-6 for the parts outside the CDR3, the full variable domain is GAGVSQSPRYKVAKRGQDVALRCDPISGHVSLFWYQQALGQGPEFLTYFQNEAQLDKSGLPSDRFFAERPEGSVSTLKIQRTQQEDSAVYLCASSPTKSTSGANDLTFGAGSRLTVL.

J is TRBJ2-5 and V is TRBV6-1; 9 positions match TRBD1. The CDR3 runs to 15 residues. Germline CDR1 is MNHNS and CDR2 is SASEGT. Unmatched junction bases numbered 9, after V lost 6 bases and J lost 4 bases. The CDR3 nucleotides read TGTGCCAGCAGACCCGGGACAGGGTTGCCAGAGACCCAGTACTTC. Translating gives CASRPGTGLPETQYF.

This clonotype appeared a few times. The rearrangement links TRBV5-1 to TRBJ2-5; no clear D. The CDR3 totals 13 residues. The germline V gene encodes CDR1 SGHRS and CDR2 YFSETQ. V was pared by 5 bases and J by 0 bases, with 8 bases between. DNA for the CDR3: TGCGCCAGCAGTCAAAGGTACCAAGAGACCCAGTACTTC. Translated, it gives CASSQRYQETQYF.

This clonotype was detected a few times. The chain recombines TRBV7-8 with TRBJ1-1; D remains unclear. The CDR3 runs 14 residues. Trimming took off 3 bases at V and 5 bases at J, with 13 bases between the two ends. Germline V lookup: CDR1 SGHVS, CDR2 FQNEAQ. The chain's CDR3 is CASSLSEKGTEAFF. The DNA for the CDR3 is TGTGCCAGCAGCTTGTCAGAAAAAGGGACTGAAGCTTTCTTT. The full variable domain, its missing parts supplied by reference TRBV7-8 and TRBJ1-1, is GAGVSQSPRYKVAKRGQDVALRCDPISGHVSLFWYQQALGQGPEFLTYFQNEAQLDKSGLPSDRFFAERPEGSVSTLKIQRTQQEDSAVYLCASSLSEKGTEAFFGQGTRLTVV.

This clonotype was seen a few times. V gene TRBV29-1 combines with J gene TRBJ2-3; D ambiguous. The CDR3 totals 12 residues. V dropped 3 bases and J dropped 2 bases, with 6 bases sitting between them. Germline CDR1 SQVTM, CDR2 ANQGSEA. The DNA of the CDR3 is TGCAGCGTTGATGTTTTCACAGATACGCAGTATTTT. This translates into CSVDVFTDTQYF.

The chain recombines TRBV9 with TRBJ2-6; D call uncertain. CDR1 is SGDLS and CDR2 is YYNGEE in the germline V gene. The CDR3 is made up of 15 amino acids. V dropped 3 bases and J dropped 1 base, with 8 bases sitting between them. This chain's CDR3 is CASSAGPSGANVLTF. The CDR3 DNA sequence: TGTGCCAGCAGCGCCGGTCCATCTGGGGCCAACGTCCTGACTTTC.

The chain recombines TRBV20-1 with TRBJ2-1; TRBD2 is a possible D gene (6 bases). V was cut by 6 bases and J by 2 bases, with 17 bases left in between. Germline lookup yields CDR1 DFQATT and CDR2 SNEGSKA (reference sequence). This CDR3 comprises 15 residues. CDR3 region: CSAVFSGAPYNEQFF. CDR3 coding DNA: TGCAGTGCCGTATTTAGCGGAGCCCCCTACAATGAGCAGTTCTTC.

The chain joins TRBV7-6 to TRBJ2-3; no reliable D call. Germline V lookup: CDR1 SGHVS, CDR2 FNYEAQ. V lost 5 bases and J lost 6, with 9 bases in between. This CDR3 spans 12 amino acids. In DNA form, the CDR3 reads TGTGCCAGCAGCCCTGCCTCGGATACGCAGTATTTT. Amino acid sequence: CASSPASDTQYF.

The rearrangement links TRBV2 to TRBJ2-1, with D hard to call. V was pared by 2 bases and J by 7 bases, with 15 bases between. This CDR3 is built from 15 residues. Germline V gene lookup returns CDR1 SNHLY and CDR2 FYNNEI. CDR3 DNA sequence: TGTGCCAGCAGTGAACTCCGTTGGGCCGGGAATGAGCAGTTCTTC. This sequence encodes CASSELRWAGNEQFF. Together with reference TRBV2 and TRBJ2-1, the CDR3 gives the full variable domain: EPEVTQTPSHQVTQMGQEVILRCVPISNHLYFYWYRQILGQKVEFLVSFYNNEISEKSEIFDDQFSVERPDGSNFTLKIRSTKLEDSAMYFCASSELRWAGNEQFFGPGTRLTVL.

This clonotype appeared a few times. The CDR3 sequence is CASSPNKGVNTEAFF. The CDR3 nucleotides read TGTGCCAGCTCACCAAATAAGGGGGTGAACACTGAAGCTTTCTTT. The chain is built from TRBV18 and TRBJ1-1; D might be TRBD1 (6 bases). This CDR3 region has 15 residues. Germline loops: CDR1 KGHSH, CDR2 LQKENI. The V and J ends lost 2 bases and 0 bases respectively, with 10 bases between them.

The rearrangement joins TRBV18 to TRBJ1-1, with 12 bases aligning to TRBD1. J lost 6 bases, V lost 6 bases, and 2 bases had no gene match. Germline CDR1 is KGHSH and CDR2 is LQKENI. CDR3 length equals 13 residues. Here the CDR3 DNA reads TGTGCCAGCTCCCGGGACAGGGGGCCTGAAGCTTTCTTT. This codes for CASSRDRGPEAFF.

In this sample, this clonotype turned up a few times. The chain couples TRBV12-3 or TRBV12-4 to TRBJ2-3, with 9 bases aligning to TRBD2. The CDR3 has 16 amino acids. The ends lost 2 bases at V and 3 bases at J; junction bases unmatched: 6. The CDR3 region is CASSLLSGGLTDTQYF. The CDR3 nucleotides are TGTGCCAGCAGTTTACTTAGCGGGGGACTAACAGATACGCAGTATTTT.

The rearrangement links TRBV7-2 to TRBJ1-2; 8 bases align to TRBD1. The germline V gene has CDR1 SGHTA and CDR2 FQGNSA. This CDR3 has 15 amino acids. J was trimmed by 8 bases and V by 2 bases; bases with no gene match: 10. CDR3 residues: CASSLRPGQVSGYTF. The CDR3 coding sequence is TGTGCCAGCAGCTTAAGACCGGGACAGGTCTCCGGCTACACCTTC.

The sample holds a few counts of this clonotype. This chain joins TRBV11-2 and TRBJ2-1; D possibly corresponds to TRBD1 (5 bases). CDR1 is SGHAT, CDR2 FQNNGV, per germline. V shed 0 bases and J shed 5 bases, with 11 bases lying between them. This CDR3 is 15 amino acids long. Here the CDR3 reads CASSLDGQFDNEQFF. Here the CDR3 DNA reads TGTGCCAGCAGCTTAGATGGACAATTCGACAATGAGCAGTTCTTC.

The chain couples TRBV6-2 or TRBV6-3 to TRBJ1-1; no definite D call. CDR3 size: 13 residues. Germline lookup yields CDR1 MNHEY and CDR2 SVGEGT. V was cut by 6 bases and J by 1 base, with 9 bases left in between. CDR3 nucleotide sequence: TGTGCCAGCAGACGGTCGTCGAACACTGAAGCTTTCTTT. It translates to CASRRSSNTEAFF.

The rearrangement joins TRBV7-6 to TRBJ2-5, with a weak D call TRBD1 (6 bases). This CDR3 has 14 amino acids. V lost 2 bases and J 3 bases, leaving 10 bases between the germline ends. Germline values: CDR1 SGHVS, CDR2 FNYEAQ. Written as DNA, the CDR3 is TGTGCCAGCAGCTTAAGGTCAGGGGAAGAGACCCAGTACTTC. This sequence encodes CASSLRSGEETQYF.

A few counts support this clonotype. The rearrangement joins TRBV24-1 to TRBJ2-5; 7 bases match TRBD2. The germline gives CDR1 KGHDR, CDR2 SFDVKD. Trimming removed 4 bases from V and 4 bases from J; junction bases left unmatched: 8. The CDR3 has 15 residues. The CDR3 sequence is CATSEGSAGAETQYF. Written as DNA, the CDR3 is TGTGCCACCAGTGAGGGCTCGGCGGGAGCAGAGACCCAGTACTTC.

V gene TRBV7-6 combines with J gene TRBJ2-2, with D possibly TRBD1 on 7 matching bases. V lost 5 bases to trimming and J lost 3 bases, with 22 bases between them. The CDR3 consists of 18 residues. CDR1 is SGHVS, CDR2 FNYEAQ, per germline. The DNA for the CDR3 is TGTGCCAGCAGCCCCTCCCTAATCGGCAGGGGGGACACCGGGGAGCTGTTTTTT. This translates into CASSPSLIGRGDTGELFF.

This clonotype was detected many times. The V gene is TRBV7-6, the J gene TRBJ1-5; D perhaps matches TRBD1 (6 bases). This CDR3 comprises 14 residues. Germline CDR1 is SGHVS and CDR2 is FNYEAQ. V dropped 6 bases and J dropped 3 bases, with 12 bases sitting between them. The CDR3 region is CASSTGRPNQPQHF. CDR3 in DNA: TGTGCCAGCAGTACAGGGCGCCCCAATCAGCCCCAGCATTTT.

This chain uses TRBV28 with TRBJ1-5; a weak D match, TRBD1 (5 bases). Germline CDR1 is MDHEN and CDR2 is SYDVKM. CDR3 length equals 14 residues. V was cut by 3 bases and J by 6 bases, with 12 bases left in between. The CDR3 sequence is CASSFSGKGQPQHF. CDR3 DNA sequence: TGTGCCAGCAGTTTTTCAGGGAAGGGTCAGCCCCAGCATTTT.

The rearrangement uses TRBV20-1 and TRBJ2-7; TRBD2 matches at 7 bases. Trimming cost V 4 bases and J 1 base; bases outside gene matches: 7. CDR3 size: 14 residues. The germline V gene encodes CDR1 DFQATT and CDR2 SNEGSKA (reference sequence). The CDR3 here is CSAKGLPQSYEQYF. CDR3 nucleotides: TGCAGTGCTAAGGGACTACCCCAATCCTACGAGCAGTACTTC.

This clonotype came up a few times. This chain connects TRBV5-1 to TRBJ1-1; TRBD1 matches at 10 bases. After removal of 1 base from V and 2 bases from J, the junction contained 2 bases not matched to a gene. Per the germline V gene, CDR1 is SGHRS and CDR2 is YFSETQ. The CDR3 is 15 residues long. CDR3 coding DNA: TGCGCCAGCAGCTTGTGGACAGGGGGAAACACTGAAGCTTTCTTT. Its protein product is CASSLWTGGNTEAFF.

This sequence joins TRBV2 and TRBJ1-5, with 11 positions matching TRBD1. The CDR3 sequence is 14 residues long. CDR1 and CDR2 from the germline V gene are SNHLY and FYNNEI. V was clipped by 6 bases and J by 4 bases; unmatched bases: 2. Here the CDR3 reads CASRDRGRNQPQHF. CDR3 nucleotides: TGTGCCAGCAGGGACAGGGGGCGAAATCAGCCCCAGCATTTT. Drawing the rest from reference TRBV2 and TRBJ1-5, the complete variable domain is EPEVTQTPSHQVTQMGQEVILRCVPISNHLYFYWYRQILGQKVEFLVSFYNNEISEKSEIFDDQFSVERPDGSNFTLKIRSTKLEDSAMYFCASRDRGRNQPQHFGDGTRLSIL.

This rearrangement joins TRBV4-1 to TRBJ1-6; TRBD1 agrees at 7 bases. V was clipped by 3 bases and J by 3 bases; unmatched bases: 11. There are 18 residues in the CDR3. From germline, CDR1 is MGHRA and CDR2 YSYEKL. The CDR3 bases are TGCGCCAGCAGCCAGGCGGGACAGCCTGGAAACTATAATTCACCCCTCCACTTT. Protein product: CASSQAGQPGNYNSPLHF.

The chain combines TRBV7-6 with TRBJ2-3; the match to TRBD2 covers 8 bases. Looked up from germline, CDR1 is SGHVS and CDR2 is FNYEAQ. This CDR3 contains 14 residues. V was pared by 8 bases and J by 2 bases, with 6 bases of the junction left unmatched. The CDR3 loop reads CASDAGGPTDTQYF. The CDR3 bases are TGTGCCAGCGACGCGGGAGGCCCCACAGATACGCAGTATTTT.

The chain carries TRBV5-1 and TRBJ2-1, with TRBD1 identical over 8 bases. The junction had 8 bases not matched to a gene; V was cut back by 0 bases and J by 0 bases. CDR1 and CDR2 (germline): SGHRS, YFSETQ. CDR3 length equals 18 residues. For the CDR3, the DNA is TGCGCCAGCAGCTTGGTTCCTATGGGGACAGGCTCCTACAATGAGCAGTTCTTC. Protein: CASSLVPMGTGSYNEQFF.

V usage is TRBV28 and J usage is TRBJ2-3, with TRBD2 matching 11 bases. Germline V gene lookup returns CDR1 MDHEN and CDR2 SYDVKM. The CDR3 is 16 amino acids. Losses at the gene ends were 7 bases for V and 4 bases for J; bases not matched to a gene: 10. The CDR3 coding sequence is TGTGCCAGCACCCAAACTCGGACTAGCGGGTCAGATACGCAGTATTTT. This translates into CASTQTRTSGSDTQYF.

This clonotype was seen a handful of times. The V gene is TRBV3-1, the J gene TRBJ2-7; D gene ambiguous. Germline V gives CDR1 LGHDT, CDR2 YNNKEL (reference sequence). The V and J ends lost 1 base and 7 bases respectively, with 11 bases between them. There are 13 residues in the CDR3. The CDR3 loop is CASSQGKVGEQYV. The CDR3 DNA is TGTGCCAGCAGCCAAGGCAAGGTAGGGGAGCAGTACGTC.

This clonotype was seen a few times. This chain joins TRBV5-1 and TRBJ2-1, with 7 bases fitting TRBD2. The J segment lost 6 bases and the V segment lost 0 bases, leaving 12 bases of the junction unmatched. The CDR3 has 17 residues. Per the germline V gene, CDR1 is SGHRS and CDR2 is YFSETQ. The CDR3, as DNA: TGCGCCAGCAGCTTGGCTGCTAGCGGACCCTCTGGCAATGAGCAGTTCTTC. It is translated as CASSLAASGPSGNEQFF.